This TCR beta chain was identified during a study of cytomegalovirus exposure and HLA in healthy donors. Trimming at V came to 5 bases and at J to 9 bases, leaving 20 bases not matched to a gene. CDR1 is SGHVS, CDR2 FNYEAQ, per germline. The CDR3 totals 19 residues. The PCR used 60 Vbeta and 13 Jbeta primers. Sequenced by immunoSEQ multiplex PCR; TCRdb stores in-frame clones only, minus some. The sample has around 140,000 clones; 76% are singletons. V usage is TRBV7-6 and J usage is TRBJ2-1; 12 nucleotides match TRBD2. Sample: PBMCs. The source of this sequence is a man aged 40-55 years in good health and CMV-seronegative. CDR3: CASSPDGTSGLVAYGEQFF. In DNA form, the CDR3 reads TGTGCCAGCAGCCCGGACGGGACTAGCGGGCTGGTGGCTTACGGTGAGCAGTTCTTC.